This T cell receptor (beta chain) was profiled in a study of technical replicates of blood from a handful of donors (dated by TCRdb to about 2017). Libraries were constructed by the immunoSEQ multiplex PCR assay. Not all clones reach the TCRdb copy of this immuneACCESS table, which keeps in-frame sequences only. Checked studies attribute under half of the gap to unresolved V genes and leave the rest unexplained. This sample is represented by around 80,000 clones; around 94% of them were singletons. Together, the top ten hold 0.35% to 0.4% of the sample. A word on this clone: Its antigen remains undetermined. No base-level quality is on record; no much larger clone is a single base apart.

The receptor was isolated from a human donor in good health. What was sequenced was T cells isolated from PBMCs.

The DNA sequence is as follows: TGTGCCATCAGTGTTCGGGGGAAAGAGACCCAGTACTTC. Its protein product is CAISVRGKETQYF. The rearrangement joined TRBV10-3 to TRBJ2-5; the D segment could be TRBD2, given 6 matching bases. V lost 4 bases and J lost 3 bases; the stretch between them is 9 bases long. There are 13 amino acids in the CDR3, from cysteine to phenylalanine inclusive. Only CDR3 DNA is held: 39 bases, read in frame from base 1. Reading the germline V gene gives CDR1 ENHRY and CDR2 SYGVKD.